This T cell receptor beta chain was retrieved from a study of T cell changes during pregnancy in multiple sclerosis. This clone was counted once. TCRdb keeps only in-frame clones here, not all; method: immunoSEQ multiplex PCR. The table shows tens of thousands of clones, with around nine tenths occurring only once. Trimming removed 3 bases at V and 4 bases at J, with 8 bases between. This CDR3 spans 13 amino acids. Germline-derived CDR1 and CDR2 are MNHEY and SMNVEV (reference sequence). Sequenced material: CD8+ T cells from peripheral blood mononuclear cells, taken in the third trimester of pregnancy. The chain links TRBV27 to TRBJ2-3; D call uncertain. The sequence was obtained from a female donor with multiple sclerosis, enrolled in a pregnancy study. CDR3 amino acids: CASSFISSDTQYF. CDR3 nucleotide sequence: TGTGCCAGCAGTTTTATCTCTTCAGATACGCAGTATTTT.